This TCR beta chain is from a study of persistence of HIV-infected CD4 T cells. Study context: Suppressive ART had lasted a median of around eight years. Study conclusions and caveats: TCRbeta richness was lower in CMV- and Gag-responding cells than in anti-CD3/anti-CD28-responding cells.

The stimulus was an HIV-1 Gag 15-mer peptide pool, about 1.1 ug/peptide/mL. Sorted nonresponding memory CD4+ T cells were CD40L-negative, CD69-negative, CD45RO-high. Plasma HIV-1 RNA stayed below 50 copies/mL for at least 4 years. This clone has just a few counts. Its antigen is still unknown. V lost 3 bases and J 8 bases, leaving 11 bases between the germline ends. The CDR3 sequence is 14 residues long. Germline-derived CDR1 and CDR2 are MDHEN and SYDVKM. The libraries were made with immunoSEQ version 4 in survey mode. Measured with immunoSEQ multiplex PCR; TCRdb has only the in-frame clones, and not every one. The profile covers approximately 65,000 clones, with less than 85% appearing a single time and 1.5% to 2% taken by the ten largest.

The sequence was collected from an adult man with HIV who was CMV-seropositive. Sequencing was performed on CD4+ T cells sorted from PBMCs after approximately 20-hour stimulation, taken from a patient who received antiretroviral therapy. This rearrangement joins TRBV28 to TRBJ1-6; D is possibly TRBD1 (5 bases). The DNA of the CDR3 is TGTGCCAGCAGTTTCAGGGACTGGGATTCACCCCTCCACTTT. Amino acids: CASSFRDWDSPLHF. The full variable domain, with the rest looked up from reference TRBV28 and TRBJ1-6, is DVKVTQSSRYLVKRTGEKVFLECVQDMDHENMFWYRQDPGLGLRLIYFSYDVKMKEKGDIPEGYSVSREKKERFSLILESASTNQTSMYLCASSFRDWDSPLHFGNGTRLTVT.